This passage covers 9 T cell receptor beta chains from one sample sequenced in a study of blood T cell repertoires in COVID-19. Here immunoSEQ multiplex PCR was the method, and the copy in TCRdb shows in-frame clones only, minus some. The sample consists of 200,000 to 300,000 clones, over 75% of them appearing once. Sequenced input: peripheral blood. The receptors derive from a human donor in a cohort sampled during active COVID-19.

The chain uses TRBV6-5 and TRBJ1-3; D is possibly TRBD1 (5 bases). This CDR3 is built from 14 residues. Germline V lookup: CDR1 MNHEY, CDR2 SVGAGI. Trimming stripped 6 bases from V and 0 bases from J, with 9 bases between. The CDR3 coding sequence is TGTGCCAGCAGCAGAGACAGCTCTGGAAACACCATATATTTT. This translates into CASSRDSSGNTIYF.

This clone was found a few times. The rearrangement uses TRBV6-1 and TRBJ1-6; unclear D gene. There are 14 residues in the CDR3. Trimming left V 3 bases short and J 4 bases short, with 7 bases between. The germline gives CDR1 MNHNS, CDR2 SASEGT. The CDR3 nucleotides read TGTGCCAGCAGTGACGACGGGTATAATTCACCCCTCCACTTT. It codes for CASSDDGYNSPLHF.

V is TRBV7-8 and J is TRBJ2-1; maybe TRBD2 (6 bases). Germline V gene data show CDR1 as SGHVS and CDR2 as FQNEAQ. The CDR3 has 15 residues. Trimming took off 5 bases at V and 5 bases at J, with 16 bases between the two ends. The CDR3 nucleotides read TGTGCCAGCAGCCCCCGGGACTGGCTAGACAATGAGCAGTTCTTC. Translation: CASSPRDWLDNEQFF.

Only a few counts were recorded for this clone. The chain carries TRBV9 and TRBJ2-5; 7 bases match TRBD2. The CDR3 runs to 16 residues. Germline V CDR1 and CDR2: SGDLS, YYNGEE. The V and J ends lost 4 bases and 5 bases, in that order; junction bases with no gene match: 14. CDR3 nucleotides: TGTGCCAGCAGCCTACGCGGGGCTAGCGGTGAGGAGACCCAGTACTTC. Its translation: CASSLRGASGEETQYF.

The gene calls are TRBV11-1 and TRBJ2-2, with D uncertain. Germline loops: CDR1 SGHAT, CDR2 FQDESV (reference sequence). The CDR3 sequence is 14 residues long. V dropped 2 bases and J dropped 6 bases, with 10 bases sitting between them. In DNA, the CDR3 is TGTGCCAGCAGCTTATTCGCTATCGCCGGGGAGCTGTTTTTT. It encodes CASSLFAIAGELFF.

This rearrangement joins TRBV6-4 to TRBJ1-2, with 7 bases lining up with TRBD1. The V gene's germline CDR1 is MRHNA and CDR2 SNTAGT. V lost 6 bases to trimming and J lost 0 bases; unmatched junction nucleotides: 7. The CDR3 runs to 15 residues. The CDR3 DNA sequence: TGTGCCAGCAGGGAGACCGGGACAGCTAACTATGGCTACACCTTC. Translation gives CASRETGTANYGYTF.

About this clone: This sample also contains other DNA sequences that code for the same CDR3. The chain is built from TRBV7-2 and TRBJ2-3; no reliable D call. Trimming pared 5 bases from V and 6 bases from J, leaving 6 bases between. The CDR3 is 11 amino acids. Germline V gene sequence: CDR1 SGHTA, CDR2 FQGNSA. The CDR3 reads CASSPQDTQYF. Written as DNA, the CDR3 is TGTGCCAGCAGCCCCCAGGATACGCAGTATTTT.

The CDR3, as DNA: TGCGCCAGCAGCTCGTGGACAGGGGGGCAGCAGTTCTTC. Protein: CASSSWTGGQQFF. The V call is TRBV5-1, the J call TRBJ2-1; 10 bases align to TRBD1. Germline CDR1 SGHRS, CDR2 YFSETQ. The CDR3 spans 13 residues. V shed 3 bases, J shed 11 bases, and the junction held 5 bases outside the gene matches. Based on the CDR3 plus reference TRBV5-1 and TRBJ2-1, the full variable domain is KAGVTQTPRYLIKTRGQQVTLSCSPISGHRSVSWYQQTPGQGLQFLFEYFSETQRNKGNFPGRFSGRQFSNSRSEMNVSTLELGDSALYLCASSSWTGGQQFFGPGTRLTVL.

This clone was seen once. This chain links TRBV11-1 with TRBJ2-7, with D uncertain. V gave up 1 base and J gave up 3 bases, with 10 bases separating them. Germline-derived CDR1 and CDR2 are SGHAT and FQDESV (reference sequence). This CDR3 comprises 14 residues. The CDR3 sequence: CASSLGGGDYEQYF. The CDR3, as DNA: TGTGCCAGCAGCTTAGGTGGCGGAGACTACGAGCAGTACTTC.